In its sample, the clone carrying this T cell receptor (beta chain) was seen many times. Its specificity is unknown. The data derive from a study of T cells in Graves' hyperthyroidism and ophthalmopathy. Whole-study context: Peripheral blood was taken when the disease was first diagnosed, before any treatment began.

The study's findings and limits: Blood also contained most expanded thyroid clonotypes above 0.001.

Trimming cost V 4 bases and J 2 bases; bases outside gene matches: 10. CDR3 size: 17 residues. The germline gives CDR1 SGHAT, CDR2 FQNNGV. RNA transcripts served as the template for amplifying TCR beta CDR3 regions. A first-round RT-PCR of the TCR CDR3 used the HTBI primer set. A single record per CDR3 protein comes from TCRdb applying MiXCR to the multiplex PCR reads. This sample has around 600,000 distinct CDR3 sequences, with approximately 15% found just once. This receptor was obtained from a woman aged 35 to 49 with Graves' ophthalmopathy. Sequencing was done on a sample of blood. The chain is built from TRBV11-2 and TRBJ2-3, with 9 bases matching TRBD2. The CDR3 region has the DNA TGTGCCAGCAGCTCCTACTCTAGCGGGATCAACACAGATACGCAGTATTTT. Protein product: CASSSYSSGINTDTQYF. Variable domain in full (rest from reference TRBV11-2 and TRBJ2-3): EAGVAQSPRYKIIEKRQSVAFWCNPISGHATLYWYQQILGQGPKLLIQFQNNGVVDDSQLPKDRFSAERLKGVDSTLKIQPAKLEDSAVYLCASSSYSSGINTDTQYFGPGTRLTVL.